The next 14 T cell receptor beta chains were all read from a single sample in a study of blood T cell repertoires in COVID-19. Sequenced by immunoSEQ multiplex PCR; TCRdb stores in-frame clones only, minus some. Here the sample spans over 80,000 clones, 70% to 90% being singletons. Sample: peripheral blood. All receptors come from a woman older than 75 with acute or convalescent COVID-19.

J is TRBJ2-3 and V is TRBV10-3; 8 nucleotides align to TRBD1. The CDR3 runs 18 residues. V lost 4 bases, J lost 0 bases, and 12 bases stayed unmatched. Germline CDR1 reads ENHRY; CDR2 reads SYGVKD. The CDR3 loop is CAISVAKGDRQSTDTQYF. In DNA form, the CDR3 reads TGTGCCATCAGTGTGGCCAAAGGGGACAGGCAAAGCACAGATACGCAGTATTTT.

J is TRBJ2-1 and V is TRBV19; D ambiguous. CDR1 is LNHDA and CDR2 is SQIVND in the germline V gene (reference sequence). The CDR3 is 16 amino acids. The V gene lost 3 bases and the J gene lost 6 bases, with 18 bases spanning the gap. DNA of the CDR3: TGTGCCAGTAGTATGATCCGGCTAGTAGGTGGCAATGAGCAGTTCTTC. Translation gives CASSMIRLVGGNEQFF.

The chain links TRBV3-1 (or the pseudogene TRBV3-2) to TRBJ2-1; 7 bases match TRBD2. J gave up 4 bases and V 1 base, and 10 bases lay outside the gene matches. This CDR3 spans 17 amino acids. The germline gives CDR1 LGHDT, CDR2 YNNKEL (reference sequence). CDR3 in DNA: TGTGCCAGCAGCCAAGCCTTAGGACTAGGGGATTACAATGAGCAGTTCTTC. Protein: CASSQALGLGDYNEQFF.

The CDR3: CASSLMVLEETQYF. CDR3 nucleotides: TGCGCCAGCAGCTTGATGGTCTTAGAAGAGACCCAGTACTTC. The rearrangement links TRBV5-1 to TRBJ2-5; no clear D gene. This CDR3 spans 14 amino acids. The germline CDR1 and CDR2 sequences are SGHRS and YFSETQ. Trimming left V 1 base short and J 3 bases short, with 10 bases between.

The gene calls are TRBV2 and TRBJ1-6; D uncertain. CDR1 is SNHLY, CDR2 FYNNEI, per germline. The CDR3 extends over 16 amino acids. V was clipped by 6 bases and J by 6 bases, with 18 bases between them. The CDR3 DNA reads TGTGCCAGCAGGAAGTACGGGTCTTTGAGTAATTCACCCCTCCACTTT. It encodes CASRKYGSLSNSPLHF.

Comment on this clone: An end of the junction does not agree with germline; a read error may underlie this. V gene TRBV20-1 combines with J gene TRBJ1-5; possible D gene TRBD1, 6 bases. Germline CDR1 is DFQATT and CDR2 is SNEGSKA (reference sequence). The CDR3 sequence is 14 residues long. CDR3 DNA sequence: TGCAGTGCTAGTGTACAGGGCAGCACTCAGCCCCAGCATTTT. Protein product: CSASVQGSTQPQHF.

The gene calls are TRBV7-3 and TRBJ2-3; the D gene is possibly TRBD2 (5 bases). Trimming took off 5 bases at V and 6 bases at J, with 18 bases between the two ends. The CDR3 covers 15 residues. In germline, CDR1 is SGHTA, CDR2 FQGTGA. CDR3 nucleotide sequence: TGTGCCAGCAGCCCGGACGGGGTAGGGCGGGATACGCAGTATTTT. As protein: CASSPDGVGRDTQYF.

The chain carries TRBV20-1 and TRBJ2-1; D unresolved. The CDR3 loop spans 10 amino acids. V lost 5 bases, J lost 4 bases, and 3 bases lay in between. CDR1 and CDR2 from the germline V gene are DFQATT and SNEGSKA (reference sequence). The CDR3 region is CSAQYNEQFF. DNA for the CDR3: TGCAGTGCTCAGTACAATGAGCAGTTCTTC.

The rearrangement uses TRBV19 and TRBJ1-5, with TRBD1 matching 9 bases. V shed 6 bases, J shed 1 base, and the junction held 4 bases outside the gene matches. Germline loops: CDR1 LNHDA, CDR2 SQIVND (reference sequence). The CDR3 has 15 amino acids. The CDR3 bases are TGTGCCAGTAGGAGACAGGGGGTGAGCAATCAGCCCCAGCATTTT. Encoded protein: CASRRQGVSNQPQHF.

This sequence joins TRBV5-1 and TRBJ2-5; D remains unclear. Germline CDR1 and CDR2: SGHRS and YFSETQ. The CDR3 extends over 13 amino acids. V gave up 0 bases and J gave up 7 bases, with 10 bases separating them. CDR3 coding DNA: TGCGCCAGCAGCTTGGGGGCCCCGCCGACCCAGTACTTC. Its protein is CASSLGAPPTQYF.

V is TRBV30 and J is TRBJ2-1; weak D call: TRBD2 (6 bases). CDR1 is GTSNPN, CDR2 SVGIG, per germline (reference sequence). Trimming cost V 4 bases and J 2 bases, with 15 bases left between them. The CDR3 covers 15 residues. The CDR3 here is CAWITSRSTYNEQFF. The CDR3, as DNA: TGTGCCTGGATTACTAGCCGTAGCACCTACAATGAGCAGTTCTTC. Using reference TRBV30 and TRBJ2-1 for the parts outside the CDR3, the full variable domain is SQTIHQWPATLVQPVGSPLSLECTVEGTSNPNLYWYRQAAGRGLQLLFYSVGIGQISSEVPQNLSASRPQDRQFILSSKKLLLSDSGFYLCAWITSRSTYNEQFFGPGTRLTVL.

The chain recombines TRBV7-2 with TRBJ1-2; 8 bases align to TRBD1. V shed 5 bases and J 4 bases; nucleotides not matched to a gene: 9. CDR3 size: 15 residues. Germline lookup yields CDR1 SGHTA and CDR2 FQGNSA. The CDR3 sequence is CASSLGQGGGYGYTF. Written as DNA, the CDR3 is TGTGCCAGCAGCCTTGGACAGGGAGGGGGCTATGGCTACACCTTC.

The chain joins TRBV19 to TRBJ1-1, with D perhaps TRBD1 (6 bases). Looked up from germline, CDR1 is LNHDA and CDR2 is SQIVND (reference sequence). CDR3 length: 13 amino acids. V gave up 4 bases and J gave up 4 bases, with 10 bases separating them. The CDR3 loop reads CASSNRDATEAFF. DNA of the CDR3: TGTGCCAGTAGTAACAGGGATGCCACTGAAGCTTTCTTT.

V usage is TRBV18 and J usage is TRBJ2-5; tentatively, D is TRBD1 (6 bases). V was cut by 6 bases and J by 1 base, with 12 bases left in between. The CDR3 extends over 14 amino acids. CDR1 and CDR2 (germline): KGHSH, LQKENI. The CDR3 here is CASSRRTVQETQYF. CDR3 coding DNA: TGTGCCAGCTCGCGGCGGACAGTCCAAGAGACCCAGTACTTC. Combining the CDR3 with reference TRBV18 and TRBJ2-5 gives the whole variable domain NAGVMQNPRHLVRRRGQEARLRCSPMKGHSHVYWYRQLPEEGLKFMVYLQKENIIDESGMPKERFSAEFPKEGPSILRIQQVVRGDSAAYFCASSRRTVQETQYFGPGTRLLVL.